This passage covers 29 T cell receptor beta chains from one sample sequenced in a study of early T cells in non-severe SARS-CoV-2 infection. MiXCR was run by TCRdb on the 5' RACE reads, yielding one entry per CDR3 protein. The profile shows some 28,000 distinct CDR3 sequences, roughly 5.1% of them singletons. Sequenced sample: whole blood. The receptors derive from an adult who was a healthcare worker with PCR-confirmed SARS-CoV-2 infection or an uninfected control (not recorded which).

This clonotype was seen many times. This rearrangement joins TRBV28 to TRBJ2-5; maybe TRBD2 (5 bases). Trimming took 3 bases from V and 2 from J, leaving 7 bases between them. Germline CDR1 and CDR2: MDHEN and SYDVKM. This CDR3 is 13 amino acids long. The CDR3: CASSFVAQETQYF. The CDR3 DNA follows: TGTGCCAGCAGTTTTGTAGCGCAAGAGACCCAGTACTTC.

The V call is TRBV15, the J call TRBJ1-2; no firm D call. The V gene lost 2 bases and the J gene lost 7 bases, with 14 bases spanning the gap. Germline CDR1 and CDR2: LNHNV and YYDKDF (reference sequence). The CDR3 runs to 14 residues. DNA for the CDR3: TGTGCCACCAGCAGACCTAGCATAGGGTCTGGCTACACCTTC. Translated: CATSRPSIGSGYTF.

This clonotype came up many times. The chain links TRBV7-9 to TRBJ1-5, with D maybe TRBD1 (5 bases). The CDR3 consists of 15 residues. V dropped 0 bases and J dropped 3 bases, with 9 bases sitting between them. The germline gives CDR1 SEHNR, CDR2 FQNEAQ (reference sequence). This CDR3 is CASSLADSNNQPQHF. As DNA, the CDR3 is TGTGCCAGCAGCTTAGCCGACAGTAACAATCAGCCCCAGCATTTT. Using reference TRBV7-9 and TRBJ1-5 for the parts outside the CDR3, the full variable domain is DTGVSQNPRHKITKRGQNVTFRCDPISEHNRLYWYRQTLGQGPEFLTYFQNEAQLEKSRLLSDRFSAERPKGSFSTLEIQRTEQGDSAMYLCASSLADSNNQPQHFGDGTRLSIL.

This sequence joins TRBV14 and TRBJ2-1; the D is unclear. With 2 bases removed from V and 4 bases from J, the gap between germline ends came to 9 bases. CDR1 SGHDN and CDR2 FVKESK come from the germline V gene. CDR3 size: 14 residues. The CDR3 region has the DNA TGTGCCAGCAGCCAACGGGTTGAATACAATGAGCAGTTCTTC. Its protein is CASSQRVEYNEQFF.

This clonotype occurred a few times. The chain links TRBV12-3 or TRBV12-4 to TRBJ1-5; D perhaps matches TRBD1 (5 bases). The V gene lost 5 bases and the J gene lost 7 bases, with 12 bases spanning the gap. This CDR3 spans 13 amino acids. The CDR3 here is CASSQSGNQPQHF. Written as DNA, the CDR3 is TGTGCCAGCAGTCAGTCAGGGAACCAGCCCCAGCATTTT.

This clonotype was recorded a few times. The CDR3 sequence is CASSPPTGVNTEAFF. CDR3 DNA: TGTGCCAGCAGCCCACCGACAGGGGTGAACACTGAAGCTTTCTTT. This chain joins TRBV12-3 or TRBV12-4 and TRBJ1-1, with TRBD1 matching over 8 bases. The CDR3 runs 15 residues. V dropped 6 bases and J dropped 0; count of bases not matched to a gene: 6.

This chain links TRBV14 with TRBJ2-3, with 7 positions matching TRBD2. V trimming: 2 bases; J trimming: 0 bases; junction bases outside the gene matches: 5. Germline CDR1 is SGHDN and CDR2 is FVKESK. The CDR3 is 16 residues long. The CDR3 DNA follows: TGTGCCAGCAGCCAAAGGCTAGCGGTTAGCACAGATACGCAGTATTTT. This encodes CASSQRLAVSTDTQYF.

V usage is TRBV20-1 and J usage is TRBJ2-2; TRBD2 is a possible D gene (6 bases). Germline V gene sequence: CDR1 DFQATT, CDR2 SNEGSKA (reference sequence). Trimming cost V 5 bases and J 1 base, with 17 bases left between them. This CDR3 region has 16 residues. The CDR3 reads CSADPGVFKNTGELFF. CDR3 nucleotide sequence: TGCAGTGCTGACCCGGGAGTCTTCAAGAACACCGGGGAGCTGTTTTTT.

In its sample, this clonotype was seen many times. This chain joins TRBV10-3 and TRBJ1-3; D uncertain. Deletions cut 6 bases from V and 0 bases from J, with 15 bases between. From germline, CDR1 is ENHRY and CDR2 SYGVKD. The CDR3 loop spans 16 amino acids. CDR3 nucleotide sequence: TGTGCCATCAGGGGAGACTACAGAAGCTCTGGAAACACCATATATTTT. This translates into CAIRGDYRSSGNTIYF.

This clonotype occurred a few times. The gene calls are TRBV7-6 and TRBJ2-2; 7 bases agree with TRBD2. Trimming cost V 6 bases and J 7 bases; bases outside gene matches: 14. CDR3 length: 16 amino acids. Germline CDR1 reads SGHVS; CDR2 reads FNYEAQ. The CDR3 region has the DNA TGTGCCAGCAGTCCTACCGGGACTACGCGGAGCGGGGAGCTGTTTTTT. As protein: CASSPTGTTRSGELFF.

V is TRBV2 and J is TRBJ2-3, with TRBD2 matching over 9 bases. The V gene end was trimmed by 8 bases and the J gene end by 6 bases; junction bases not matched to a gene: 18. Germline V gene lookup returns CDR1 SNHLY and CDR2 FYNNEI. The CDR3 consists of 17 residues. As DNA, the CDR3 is TGTGCCAGCTCCGCGGGAGGGCCGGCCTTTACAAGGGATACGCAGTATTTT. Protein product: CASSAGGPAFTRDTQYF.

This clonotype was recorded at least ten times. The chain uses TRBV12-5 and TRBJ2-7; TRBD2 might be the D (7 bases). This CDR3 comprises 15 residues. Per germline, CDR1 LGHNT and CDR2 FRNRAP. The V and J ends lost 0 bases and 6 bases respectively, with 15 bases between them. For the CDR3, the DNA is TGTGCTAGTGGTTTGGTACTTGGGGGGGCTGGCGAGCAGTACTTC. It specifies CASGLVLGGAGEQYF.

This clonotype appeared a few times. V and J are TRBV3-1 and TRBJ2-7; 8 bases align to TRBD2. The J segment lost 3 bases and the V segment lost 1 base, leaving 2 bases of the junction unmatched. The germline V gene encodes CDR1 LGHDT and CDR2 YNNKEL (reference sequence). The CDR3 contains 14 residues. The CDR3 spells CASSQVLADYEQYF. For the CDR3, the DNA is TGTGCCAGCAGCCAAGTACTAGCGGACTACGAGCAGTACTTC.

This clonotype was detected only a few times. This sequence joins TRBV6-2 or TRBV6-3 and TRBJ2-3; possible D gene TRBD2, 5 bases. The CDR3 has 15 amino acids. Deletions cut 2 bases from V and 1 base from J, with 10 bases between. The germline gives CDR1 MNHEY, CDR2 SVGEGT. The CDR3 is CASSYVIGGTDTQYF. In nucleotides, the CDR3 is TGTGCCAGCAGTTACGTTATCGGGGGCACAGATACGCAGTATTTT.

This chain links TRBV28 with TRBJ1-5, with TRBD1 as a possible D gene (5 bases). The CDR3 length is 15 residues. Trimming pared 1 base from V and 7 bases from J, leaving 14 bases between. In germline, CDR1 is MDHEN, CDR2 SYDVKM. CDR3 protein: CASSLYGEGTQPQHF. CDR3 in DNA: TGTGCCAGCAGTTTATACGGGGAGGGGACGCAGCCCCAGCATTTT. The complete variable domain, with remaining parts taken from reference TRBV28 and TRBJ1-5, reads DVKVTQSSRYLVKRTGEKVFLECVQDMDHENMFWYRQDPGLGLRLIYFSYDVKMKEKGDIPEGYSVSREKKERFSLILESASTNQTSMYLCASSLYGEGTQPQHFGDGTRLSIL.

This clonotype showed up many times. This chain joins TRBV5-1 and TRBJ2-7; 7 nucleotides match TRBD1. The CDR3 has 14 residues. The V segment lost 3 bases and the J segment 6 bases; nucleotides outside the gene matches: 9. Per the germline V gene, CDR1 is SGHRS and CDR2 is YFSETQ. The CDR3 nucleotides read TGCGCCAGCAGCTCTGACAGGGCCACCACCGAGCAGTACTTC. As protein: CASSSDRATTEQYF.

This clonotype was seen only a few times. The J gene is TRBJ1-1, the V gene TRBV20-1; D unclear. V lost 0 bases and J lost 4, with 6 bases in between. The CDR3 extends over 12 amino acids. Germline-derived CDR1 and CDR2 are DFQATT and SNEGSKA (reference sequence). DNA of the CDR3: TGCAGTGCTAGAGAGGGCGGCACTGAAGCTTTCTTT. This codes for CSAREGGTEAFF.

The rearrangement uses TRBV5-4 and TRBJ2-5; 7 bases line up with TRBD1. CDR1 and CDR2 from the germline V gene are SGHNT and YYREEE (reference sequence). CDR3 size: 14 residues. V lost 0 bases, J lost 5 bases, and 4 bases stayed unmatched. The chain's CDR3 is CASSLATGDETQYF. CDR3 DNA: TGTGCCAGCAGCTTGGCCACAGGGGACGAGACCCAGTACTTC.

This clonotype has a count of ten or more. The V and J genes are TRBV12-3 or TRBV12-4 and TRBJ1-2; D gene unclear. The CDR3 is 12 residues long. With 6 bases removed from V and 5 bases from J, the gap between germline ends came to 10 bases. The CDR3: CASSPGYYGYTF. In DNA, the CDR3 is TGTGCCAGCAGCCCTGGATATTATGGCTACACCTTC.

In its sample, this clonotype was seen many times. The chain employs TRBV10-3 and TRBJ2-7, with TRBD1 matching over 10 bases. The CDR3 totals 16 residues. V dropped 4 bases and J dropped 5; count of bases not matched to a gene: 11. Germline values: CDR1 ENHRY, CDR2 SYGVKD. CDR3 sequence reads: CAISAEPGQGSDEQYF. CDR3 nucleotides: TGTGCCATCAGTGCCGAACCGGGACAGGGGTCCGACGAGCAGTACTTC.

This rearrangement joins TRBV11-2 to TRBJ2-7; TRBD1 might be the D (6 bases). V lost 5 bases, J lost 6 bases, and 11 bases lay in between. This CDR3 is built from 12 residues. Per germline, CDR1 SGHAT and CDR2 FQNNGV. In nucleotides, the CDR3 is TGTGCCAGCAGCCACACAGGGCCCGAGCAGTACTTC. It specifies CASSHTGPEQYF. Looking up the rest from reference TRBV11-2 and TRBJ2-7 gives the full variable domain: EAGVAQSPRYKIIEKRQSVAFWCNPISGHATLYWYQQILGQGPKLLIQFQNNGVVDDSQLPKDRFSAERLKGVDSTLKIQPAKLEDSAVYLCASSHTGPEQYFGPGTRLTVT.

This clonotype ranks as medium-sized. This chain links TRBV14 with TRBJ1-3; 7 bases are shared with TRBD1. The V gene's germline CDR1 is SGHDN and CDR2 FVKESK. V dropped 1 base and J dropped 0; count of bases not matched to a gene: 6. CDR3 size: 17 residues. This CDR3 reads CASSQGGTAVSGNTIYF. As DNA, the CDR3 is TGTGCCAGCAGCCAAGGTGGGACAGCAGTCTCTGGAAACACCATATATTTT. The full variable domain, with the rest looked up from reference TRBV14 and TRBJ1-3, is EAGVTQFPSHSVIEKGQTVTLRCDPISGHDNLYWYRRVMGKEIKFLLHFVKESKQDESGMPNNRFLAERTGGTYSTLKVQPAELEDSGVYFCASSQGGTAVSGNTIYFGEGSWLTVV.

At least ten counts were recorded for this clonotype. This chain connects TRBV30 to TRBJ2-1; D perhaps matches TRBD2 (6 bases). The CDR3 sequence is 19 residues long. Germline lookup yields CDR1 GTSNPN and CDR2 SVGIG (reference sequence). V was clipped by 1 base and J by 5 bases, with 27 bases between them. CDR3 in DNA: TGTGCCTGGAGTGCCAACAAACCCTGGCCCGGGAGTGTCGACAATGAGCAGTTCTTC. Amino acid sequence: CAWSANKPWPGSVDNEQFF.

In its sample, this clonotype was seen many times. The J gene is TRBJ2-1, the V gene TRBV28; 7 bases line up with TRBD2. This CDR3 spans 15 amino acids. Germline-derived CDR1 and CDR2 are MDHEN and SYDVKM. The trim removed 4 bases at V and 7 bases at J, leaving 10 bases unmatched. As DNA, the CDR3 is TGTGCCAGCAGTTCCCTGGGGAGGGTAGGAAATGAGCAGTTCTTC. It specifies CASSSLGRVGNEQFF.

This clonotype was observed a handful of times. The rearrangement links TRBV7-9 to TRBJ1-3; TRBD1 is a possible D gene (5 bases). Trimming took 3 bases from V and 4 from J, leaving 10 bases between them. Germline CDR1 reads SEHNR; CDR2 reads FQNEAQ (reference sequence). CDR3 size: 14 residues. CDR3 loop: CASSLNGGGNTIYF. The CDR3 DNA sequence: TGTGCCAGCAGCTTGAATGGGGGAGGAAACACCATATATTTT.

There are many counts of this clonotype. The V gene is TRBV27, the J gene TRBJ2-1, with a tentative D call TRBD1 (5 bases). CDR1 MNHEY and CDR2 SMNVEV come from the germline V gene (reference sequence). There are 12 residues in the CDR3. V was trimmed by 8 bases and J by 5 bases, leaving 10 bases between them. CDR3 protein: CASRFRDNEQFF. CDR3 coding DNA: TGTGCCAGCCGATTCAGGGACAATGAGCAGTTCTTC.

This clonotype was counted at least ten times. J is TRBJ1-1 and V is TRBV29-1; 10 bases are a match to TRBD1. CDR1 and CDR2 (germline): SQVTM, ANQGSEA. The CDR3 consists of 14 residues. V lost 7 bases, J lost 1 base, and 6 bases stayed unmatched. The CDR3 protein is CSARTGGTNTEAFF. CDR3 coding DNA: TGCAGCGCAAGGACAGGGGGGACGAACACTGAAGCTTTCTTT.

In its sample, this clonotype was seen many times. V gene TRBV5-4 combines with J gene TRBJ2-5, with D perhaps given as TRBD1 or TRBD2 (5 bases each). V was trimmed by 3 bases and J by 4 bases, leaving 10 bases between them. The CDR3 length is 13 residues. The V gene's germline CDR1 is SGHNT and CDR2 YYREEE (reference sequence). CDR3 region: CASSWDRRETQYF. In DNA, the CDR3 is TGTGCCAGCAGCTGGGACCGACGAGAGACCCAGTACTTC.

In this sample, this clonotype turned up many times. CDR3 region: CASSLSDLNTEAFF. For the CDR3, the DNA is TGTGCCAGCAGTTTAAGCGACCTGAACACTGAAGCTTTCTTT. The chain employs TRBV28 and TRBJ1-1; D unclear. The CDR3 length is 14 residues. V shed 2 bases and J shed 0 bases, with 7 bases lying between them. Germline V gene sequence: CDR1 MDHEN, CDR2 SYDVKM.